Below are 22 T cell receptor beta chains sequenced from a single sample in a study of human T cells and chemical hapten exposure. Time point specified: patch test 1, 2 weeks after DPC sensitization. Described treatment: therapeutic diphenylcyclopropenone sensitization with weekly scalp DPC. Each CDR3 protein gets one entry after TCRdb re-called the RACE reads with MiXCR. The profile shows 80,000 or so distinct CDR3 sequences, about 10% of them singletons. Source: whole blood, taken in connection with sensitization to the hapten diphenylcyclopropenone (DPC). The receptors originated from a woman aged 45-60 years with alopecia areata. Some clones in this sample may be carry-over from other donors' samples.

This clonotype was observed a handful of times. J is TRBJ1-5 and V is TRBV18, with 7 bases identical to TRBD1. This CDR3 spans 13 amino acids. Germline loops: CDR1 KGHSH, CDR2 LQKENI. V lost 5 bases to trimming and J lost 11 bases; unmatched junction nucleotides: 9. DNA for the CDR3: TGTGCCAGCTCAACAGACAGGGACGGGGCCCAGCATTTT. Residues: CASSTDRDGAQHF. Based on the CDR3 plus reference TRBV18 and TRBJ1-5, the full variable domain is NAGVMQNPRHLVRRRGQEARLRCSPMKGHSHVYWYRQLPEEGLKFMVYLQKENIIDESGMPKERFSAEFPKEGPSILRIQQVVRGDSAAYFCASSTDRDGAQHFGDGTRLSIL.

This chain connects TRBV7-2 to TRBJ1-2; D is undetermined. This CDR3 comprises 12 residues. Trimming cost V 1 base and J 7 bases, with 7 bases left between them. Germline CDR1 is SGHTA and CDR2 is FQGNSA. DNA for the CDR3: TGTGCCAGCAGCTTAGACTTTAGTGGCTACACCTTC. Translating gives CASSLDFSGYTF.

The CDR3 sequence is CASSTLNIQYF. DNA for the CDR3: TGTGCCAGCAGCACGCTAAACATTCAGTACTTC. V usage is TRBV28 and J usage is TRBJ2-4; D remains ambiguous. This CDR3 spans 11 amino acids. Trimming cost V 6 bases and J 6 bases, with 6 bases left between them. Per the germline V gene, CDR1 is MDHEN and CDR2 is SYDVKM.

This clonotype was detected only a few times. The chain combines TRBV5-1 with TRBJ1-6, with D perhaps TRBD1 (6 bases). Trimming shortened V by 2 bases and J by 5 bases, and 11 bases separated the two germline ends. The V gene's germline CDR1 is SGHRS and CDR2 YFSETQ. This CDR3 has 15 residues. CDR3 sequence: CASSFGDTHNSPLHF. Here the CDR3 DNA reads TGCGCCAGCAGCTTTGGGGACACTCATAATTCACCCCTCCACTTT.

This clonotype was seen ten or more times. V usage is TRBV9 and J usage is TRBJ2-1; D might be TRBD1 or TRBD2, each matching 5 bases. With 0 bases removed from V and 9 bases from J, the gap between germline ends came to 13 bases. Germline assignment: CDR1 SGDLS and CDR2 YYNGEE. This CDR3 comprises 14 residues. Here the CDR3 DNA reads TGTGCCAGCAGCGTAGCGATCGCGAGGGGTGAGCAGTTCTTC. Translated: CASSVAIARGEQFF.

A few counts support this clonotype. V gene TRBV2 combines with J gene TRBJ2-7; 9 bases align to TRBD2. V lost 6 bases, J lost 0 bases, and 3 bases stayed unmatched. Germline V CDR1 and CDR2: SNHLY, FYNNEI. The CDR3 extends over 14 amino acids. In DNA, the CDR3 is TGTGCCAGCAGGCGGGAGGGCCGCTCCTACGAGCAGTACTTC. Translating gives CASRREGRSYEQYF.

This clonotype was picked up a small number of times. The V gene is TRBV3-1, the J gene TRBJ1-1, with D hard to call. Trimming cost V 5 bases and J 4 bases, with 11 bases left between them. The CDR3 totals 13 residues. Germline-derived CDR1 and CDR2 are LGHDT and YNNKEL (reference sequence). CDR3 region: CASSSKVGTEAFF. Here the CDR3 DNA reads TGTGCCAGCAGCTCTAAGGTAGGCACTGAAGCTTTCTTT. The variable domain in full, with the rest retrieved from reference TRBV3-1 and TRBJ1-1, is DTAVSQTPKYLVTQMGNDKSIKCEQNLGHDTMYWYKQDSKKFLKIMFSYNNKELIINETVPNRFSPKSPDKAHLNLHINSLELGDSAVYFCASSSKVGTEAFFGQGTRLTVV.

There are many counts of this clonotype. The CDR3 nucleotides read TGCGCCAGCAGCTCCACCCCAGCCGGGTTCCTACGCAATGAGCAGTTCTTC. Residues: CASSSTPAGFLRNEQFF. J is TRBJ2-1 and V is TRBV5-1; the D is unclear. V lost 3 bases and J 6 bases, leaving 22 bases between the germline ends. The CDR3 length is 17 residues. Germline loops: CDR1 SGHRS, CDR2 YFSETQ.

This clonotype was seen repeatedly, ten times or more. The V gene is TRBV5-5, the J gene TRBJ2-6; D is unclear. The CDR3 is 15 residues long. V dropped 1 base and J dropped 0 bases, with 5 bases sitting between them. The germline gives CDR1 SGHKS, CDR2 YYEKEE (reference sequence). CDR3 bases: TGTGCCAGCAGCTTGCAGTACTCTGGGGCCAACGTCCTGACTTTC. It encodes CASSLQYSGANVLTF.

The chain employs TRBV4-1 and TRBJ1-4, with D hard to call. Germline V CDR1 and CDR2: MGHRA, YSYEKL. Trimming took off 3 bases at V and 2 bases at J, with 19 bases between the two ends. CDR3 length: 18 amino acids. The CDR3 sequence: CASSHTELGFGTNEKLFF. As DNA, the CDR3 is TGCGCCAGCAGCCACACCGAGTTGGGTTTCGGGACTAATGAAAAACTGTTTTTT.

The rearrangement joins TRBV2 to TRBJ2-3; perhaps TRBD2 as D (6 bases). V was clipped by 11 bases and J by 4 bases, with 22 bases between them. The CDR3 runs to 15 residues. CDR1 is SNHLY, CDR2 FYNNEI, per germline. The CDR3 DNA reads as TGTGCCGGCGCGGGGCAGGGAGCGGCGGCAGATACGCAGTATTTT. Translation gives CAGAGQGAAADTQYF. The full variable domain, its missing parts supplied by reference TRBV2 and TRBJ2-3, is EPEVTQTPSHQVTQMGQEVILRCVPISNHLYFYWYRQILGQKVEFLVSFYNNEISEKSEIFDDQFSVERPDGSNFTLKIRSTKLEDSAMYFCAGAGQGAAADTQYFGPGTRLTVL.

This clonotype appeared many times. The gene calls are TRBV18 and TRBJ1-2; D might be TRBD1 (5 bases). CDR3 length: 13 residues. Trimming left V 3 bases short and J 4 bases short, with 9 bases between. Germline CDR1 reads KGHSH; CDR2 reads LQKENI. CDR3: CASSPPGRYGYTF. The CDR3 region has the DNA TGTGCCAGCTCACCGCCAGGGCGCTATGGCTACACCTTC.

This clonotype was counted a few times. The genes are TRBV25-1 and TRBJ2-3; tentatively, D is TRBD2 (6 bases). V was trimmed by 4 bases and J by 5 bases, leaving 13 bases between them. Germline V gives CDR1 MGHDK, CDR2 SYGVNS. The CDR3 sequence is 14 residues long. CDR3 protein: CASSGPRRGDTQYF. In DNA, the CDR3 is TGTGCCAGCAGTGGTCCACGGAGGGGAGATACGCAGTATTTT. Drawing the rest from reference TRBV25-1 and TRBJ2-3, the complete variable domain is EADIYQTPRYLVIGTGKKITLECSQTMGHDKMYWYQQDPGMELHLIHYSYGVNSTEKGDLSSESTVSRIRTEHFPLTLESARPSHTSQYLCASSGPRRGDTQYFGPGTRLTVL.

This clonotype showed up many times. J is TRBJ1-5 and V is TRBV12-3 or TRBV12-4; the D gene is possibly TRBD1 (5 bases). Trimming removed 7 bases at V and 9 bases at J, with 13 bases between. The CDR3 sequence is 12 residues long. In nucleotides, the CDR3 is TGTGCCAGCACCCTCGGGGGGTCGCCCCAGCATTTT. This codes for CASTLGGSPQHF.

This clonotype showed up many times. J is TRBJ2-4 and V is TRBV5-1; TRBD1 agrees at 7 bases. Germline V gene lookup returns CDR1 SGHRS and CDR2 YFSETQ. This CDR3 contains 14 residues. V gave up 2 bases and J gave up 6 bases; unmatched junction bases: 5. CDR3 DNA: TGCGCCAGCAGCTTAGGACAGGTCGGAAACATTCAGTACTTC. As protein: CASSLGQVGNIQYF.

This clonotype was observed a handful of times. The chain employs TRBV10-1 and TRBJ2-5; D may match TRBD1 or TRBD2 (6 bases each). The V end was cut by 0 bases, the J end by 2 bases, with 16 bases between. CDR3 length equals 17 residues. Germline-derived CDR1 and CDR2 are WNHNN and SYGVQD (reference sequence). DNA of the CDR3: TGCGCCAGCAGTGAGTCCTGGCGGGACATCCGTCAAGAGACCCAGTACTTC. It yields the protein CASSESWRDIRQETQYF.

This clonotype was observed a few times. The CDR3 sequence is CSAVAPPEKLFF. CDR3 in DNA: TGCAGTGCCGTTGCGCCCCCTGAAAAACTGTTTTTT. V gene TRBV20-1 combines with J gene TRBJ1-4; D gene unclear. The V end was cut by 6 bases, the J end by 7 bases, with 12 bases between. This CDR3 is built from 12 residues. Germline V gene data show CDR1 as DFQATT and CDR2 as SNEGSKA (reference sequence).

This clonotype has only a few counts. This sequence joins TRBV12-3 or TRBV12-4 and TRBJ1-5; D gene ambiguous. The V end lost 5 bases, the J end lost 3 bases, and 8 bases lay between the germline ends. The CDR3 is 13 amino acids. The CDR3 DNA is TGTGCCAGCAGTCCCAAGGTCAATCAGCCCCAGCATTTT. Amino acid sequence: CASSPKVNQPQHF.

This clonotype was recorded at least ten times. The chain links TRBV28 to TRBJ2-1; 12 bases are a match to TRBD2. V gave up 4 bases and J gave up 9 bases; unmatched junction bases: 7. This CDR3 is 15 amino acids long. CDR1 and CDR2 (germline): MDHEN, SYDVKM. The CDR3: CASSSSSGGAPEQFF. The CDR3 DNA reads as TGTGCCAGCAGTTCCTCTAGCGGGGGGGCCCCTGAGCAGTTCTTC.

This clonotype was picked up a small number of times. The gene calls are TRBV7-8 and TRBJ1-2; the D gene is possibly TRBD1 (5 bases). Trimming left V 5 bases short and J 2 bases short, with 15 bases between. Germline V gene data show CDR1 as SGHVS and CDR2 as FQNEAQ. This CDR3 is built from 15 residues. CDR3 in amino acids: CASSPQGRLNYGYTF. CDR3 coding DNA: TGTGCCAGCAGCCCGCAGGGTCGGTTAAACTATGGCTACACCTTC.

This clonotype was detected many times. This chain uses TRBV12-3 or TRBV12-4 with TRBJ2-1; D is uncertain. The V and J ends lost 8 bases and 0 bases respectively, with 8 bases between them. The CDR3 is made up of 13 amino acids. The CDR3 nucleotides are TGTGCCAGCCGACTTGTCTCCTACAATGAGCAGTTCTTC. Protein: CASRLVSYNEQFF.

This clonotype has only a few counts. This CDR3 is CASSVYTTPGTEAFF. DNA for the CDR3: TGTGCCAGCAGCGTATACACGACTCCCGGGACTGAAGCTTTCTTT. The chain couples TRBV5-4 to TRBJ1-1; D remains unclear. Germline lookup yields CDR1 SGHNT and CDR2 YYREEE (reference sequence). V was cut by 4 bases and J by 5 bases, with 18 bases left in between. The CDR3 is 15 amino acids.